A selection of T cell receptor beta chains follows, all from one sample in a study of T cells in Graves' hyperthyroidism and ophthalmopathy. Via MiXCR, TCRdb re-called the multiplex PCR reads, giving one row per CDR3 protein. The sample includes about 600,000 distinct CDR3 sequences, around 16% of them seen just once. The sequencing input was blood. These receptors originate from a woman in her 40s with Graves' ophthalmopathy. The conserved cysteine and the conserved F or W are not part of the CDR3 here. The order of the fields is J gene, V gene, CDR3 length, CDR3 protein.

TRBJ2-5,TRBV9,12,ASSKTSGSKTQY
TRBJ2-1,TRBV15,9,ATRRLNEQF
TRBJ2-1,TRBV20-1,17,SARGGQTGRQSSYNEQF
TRBJ1-3,TRBV6-2/TRBV6-3,15,ASSYLRGPSSGNTIY
TRBJ2-1,TRBV7-8,12,ASSRTGANNEQF
TRBJ2-1,TRBV6-1,12,ASTGPTAYNEQF
TRBJ2-7,TRBV28,10,ASSFGMGEQY
TRBJ2-5,TRBV11-2,13,ASSFPALLGETQY
TRBJ2-1,TRBV12-3/TRBV12-4,13,ASSFSGGTYNEQF
TRBJ2-4,TRBV5-1,11,ASRDLAKNIQY
TRBJ2-6,TRBV3-1,13,ASSHPVAGANVLT
TRBJ2-7,TRBV30,18,AWSVTPRSGGLAGVPKQY
TRBJ2-1,TRBV6-2/TRBV6-3,10,ASSYGYNEQF
TRBJ2-1,TRBV29-1,8,SVARSEQF
TRBJ2-7,TRBV29-1,11,SVEPGDSYEQY
TRBJ2-7,TRBV5-5,12,ASSFGQGYHEQY
TRBJ2-1,TRBV2,14,ASRWGSGTRFNEQF
TRBJ2-7,TRBV12-3/TRBV12-4,12,ASSTYSGSDEQY
TRBJ2-5,TRBV2,11,ASSAEVQETQY
TRBJ2-1,TRBV7-2,15,ASSFQLAGVRNNEQF
TRBJ2-2,TRBV12-3/TRBV12-4,16,ASSSSASGGLGTGGLF
TRBJ2-1,TRBV7-8,11,ASSSNRGGEQF
TRBJ1-1,TRBV28,11,ASSPSQGGKAF
TRBJ2-1,TRBV6-1,14,ASSEARTGAGNEQF
TRBJ2-5,TRBV5-1,14,ASSLLWRYAAETQY
TRBJ2-5,TRBV28,11,ASSLAQPGLFY
TRBJ2-2,TRBV7-8,11,ASSRRGAGELF
TRBJ1-2,TRBV19,13,ASSIAGRVNYGYT
TRBJ1-1,TRBV5-1,13,ASSLGQGGATEAF
TRBJ2-1,TRBV3-1,11,ASSLDRVNEQF
TRBJ1-2,TRBV6-1,15,ASSERRTGLANYGYT
TRBJ2-1,TRBV30,13,AWSLTGSFYNEQF
TRBJ2-7,TRBV11-2,13,ASSLMEILSYEQY
TRBJ2-1,TRBV6-1,14,ASSPRGTGRYNEQF
TRBJ2-1,TRBV7-8,16,ASSPRRAGLEKINEQF
TRBJ2-1,TRBV12-3/TRBV12-4,13,ASSLASEFNNEQF
TRBJ2-5,TRBV3-1,10,ASSQVWETQY
TRBJ2-2,TRBV7-9,12,ASSFVLNTGELF
TRBJ2-1,TRBV9,13,ASSVGTHSYNEQF
TRBJ2-7,TRBV7-8,11,ASSLDSLYEQY
TRBJ2-1,TRBV5-1,12,ASSLGVGGYEQF
TRBJ2-1,TRBV12-3/TRBV12-4,14,ASSLEASGMYNEQF
TRBJ1-1,TRBV4-1,12,ASSQDRGQGEAF
TRBJ1-2,TRBV12-3/TRBV12-4,11,ASSLNRGWSYT
TRBJ1-4,TRBV19,14,ASSIGQGAANEKLF
TRBJ1-3,TRBV18,15,ASSSDSKLSSGNTIY
TRBJ2-7,TRBV28,14,ASSSNQGYGKYGQY
TRBJ2-4,TRBV14,13,ASSQGGGYKNIQY
TRBJ1-5,TRBV3-1,13,ASSQGTNPNQPQH
TRBJ1-2,TRBV6-1,12,ASSHGEDYYGYT
TRBJ1-6,TRBV6-4,11,ASSDSLGVPLH
TRBJ1-4,TRBV30,11,AWSVAKNEKLF
TRBJ2-7,TRBV11-2,13,ASSLGGPGLHEQY
TRBJ2-1,TRBV10-3,16,AISESGTGGSYYNEQF
TRBJ2-3,TRBV7-9,13,ASSLSGTASDTQY